A single sample is the source of the 2 T cell receptor beta chains below, sequenced in a study of blood T cell repertoires in COVID-19. Assay: immunoSEQ multiplex PCR; the TCRdb copy retains only in-frame clones and omits some. The repertoire holds more than 90,000 clones, with 70% to 90% as singletons. The material sequenced was peripheral blood. These receptors were collected from a man aged 35-49 years with acute or convalescent COVID-19.

This clone has a handful of counts. The chain has TRBV7-6 and TRBJ2-7; 8 bases match TRBD2. Trimming cost V 5 bases and J 7 bases; bases outside gene matches: 10. The CDR3 runs 14 residues. Germline assignment: CDR1 SGHVS and CDR2 FNYEAQ. CDR3 protein: CASSPGRGLGEQYF. The DNA for the CDR3 is TGTGCCAGCAGCCCCGGGAGGGGCCTTGGGGAGCAGTACTTC.

The chain uses TRBV19 and TRBJ2-7, with D perhaps matching TRBD1 (5 bases). The V gene's germline CDR1 is LNHDA and CDR2 SQIVND (reference sequence). Trimming stripped 6 bases from V and 6 bases from J, with 12 bases between. The CDR3 length is 12 residues. This CDR3 reads CASSVRGSEQYF. CDR3 sequence (DNA): TGTGCCAGTAGCGTAAGGGGATCCGAGCAGTACTTC.